The clone carrying this TCR beta chain was counted many times. The TCR beta profiling, which covered VDJ combination and CDR3 sequence, was carried out using genomic DNA as the template. MiXCR, applied by TCRdb to the reads, yields one record per CDR3 protein. The data contain about 190,000 distinct CDR3 sequences, roughly half of them singletons. It was patients with CD8+CD57+ cell expansion by flow cytometry who were chosen for sequencing. Acquired aplastic anemia of severe grade affected all patients. This sample was included in a study of CD8+CD57+ T cells in acquired aplastic anemia. Study details: Sorted CD4+ and CD8+ cells yielded roughly 3.4 ug of DNA on average.

The sequenced material came from sorted CD4+, CD8+, or CD8+CD57+ T cells (not recorded which) from PBMCs. The sequence was collected from a human donor with aplastic anemia.

The CDR3 nucleotides read TGTGCCAGCAGCCTCCAGGGGGAAGACACTGAAGCTTTCTTT. It specifies CASSLQGEDTEAFF. The chain employs TRBV7-9 and TRBJ1-1; 7 bases are shared with TRBD1. The CDR3 consists of 14 residues. With 5 bases clipped from V and 3 bases from J, the junction kept 6 bases outside the gene matches. Germline CDR1 is SEHNR and CDR2 is FQNEAQ (reference sequence).